A selection of T cell receptor beta chains follows, all from one sample in a study of Siglec-9 on CD8 T cells in melanoma. The repertoire was sequenced with immunoSEQ multiplex PCR; TCRdb's copy has only in-frame clones and lacks some. The sample holds 25,000 to 35,000 clones, 80% seen once. The sequenced sample consisted of Siglec-9- CD8+ T cells sorted from blood. The origin of the receptors is a human donor in good health. Each CDR3 is given with its conserved first and last residue. Each record gives: J gene, V gene, clone size, D gene, CDR3 DNA, CDR3 protein. D genes are given only for firm matches. The size of a clone is reported for some rows only, either as once, few or many, or as a class for expanded clones.

J gene: TRBJ2-3; V gene: TRBV4-1; clone size: once; D gene: -; CDR3 DNA: TGCGCCAGCAGCCAACGGGGGAAAGAGGGCACAGATACGCAGTATTTT; CDR3 protein: CASSQRGKEGTDTQYF
J gene: TRBJ2-7; V gene: TRBV6-5; clone size: once; D gene: TRBD2; CDR3 DNA: TGTGCCAGCAGTCCCCTAGCGGGGGGGACCTACGAGCAGTACTTC; CDR3 protein: CASSPLAGGTYEQYF
J gene: TRBJ2-1; V gene: TRBV5-1; clone size: -; D gene: -; CDR3 DNA: TGCGCCAGCAGCCTAGCGCATGAGCAGTTCTTC; CDR3 protein: CASSLAHEQFF
J gene: TRBJ1-1; V gene: TRBV11-2; clone size: once; D gene: -; CDR3 DNA: TGTGCCAGCAGCTGGGGATTGAACACTGAAGCTTTCTTT; CDR3 protein: CASSWGLNTEAFF
J gene: TRBJ1-1; V gene: TRBV10-3; clone size: -; D gene: -; CDR3 DNA: TGTGCCATCAGTACAGCGAACACTGAAGCTTTCTTT; CDR3 protein: CAISTANTEAFF
J gene: TRBJ1-1; V gene: TRBV19; clone size: -; D gene: -; CDR3 DNA: TGTGCCAGTAGTGCGGGGTCCAACACTGAAGCTTTCTTT; CDR3 protein: CASSAGSNTEAFF
J gene: TRBJ2-1; V gene: TRBV28; clone size: -; D gene: TRBD1; CDR3 DNA: TGTGCCAGCAGTTCATTATTCCGGGACAGGGGTATGGATGAGCAGTTCTTC; CDR3 protein: CASSSLFRDRGMDEQFF
J gene: TRBJ1-6; V gene: TRBV6-5; clone size: -; D gene: -; CDR3 DNA: TGTGCCAGCAGCCCCTTTAATTCACCCCTCCACTTT; CDR3 protein: CASSPFNSPLHF
J gene: TRBJ2-7; V gene: TRBV9; clone size: -; D gene: TRBD1; CDR3 DNA: TGTGCCAGCAGCGGAACCGGGACAGGGAAATACGAGCAGTACTTC; CDR3 protein: CASSGTGTGKYEQYF
J gene: TRBJ1-4; V gene: TRBV29-1; clone size: -; D gene: TRBD1; CDR3 DNA: TGCAGCGTAGTACCCAGGGGGTTCGGTGAAAAACTGTTTTTT; CDR3 protein: CSVVPRGFGEKLFF
J gene: TRBJ2-7; V gene: TRBV5-6; clone size: -; D gene: -; CDR3 DNA: TGTGCCAGCAGCCAAACCTACGAGCAGTACTTC; CDR3 protein: CASSQTYEQYF
J gene: TRBJ1-1; V gene: TRBV19; clone size: -; D gene: -; CDR3 DNA: TGTGCCAGTAGTATGGTGAACACTGAAGCTTTCTTT; CDR3 protein: CASSMVNTEAFF
J gene: TRBJ2-3; V gene: TRBV7-8; clone size: -; D gene: -; CDR3 DNA: TGTGCCAGCACCTATGGAGGAGGCACAGATACGCAGTATTTT; CDR3 protein: CASTYGGGTDTQYF
J gene: TRBJ2-7; V gene: TRBV10-1; clone size: -; D gene: -; CDR3 DNA: TGCGCCAGCAGTGATGGGGACGCCTACGAGCAGTACTTC; CDR3 protein: CASSDGDAYEQYF
J gene: TRBJ2-4; V gene: TRBV13; clone size: -; D gene: TRBD2; CDR3 DNA: TGTGCCAGCAGCGCCGAAGGGACTAGCGGGAGAGGGTCTCAGTACTTC; CDR3 protein: CASSAEGTSGRGSQYF
J gene: TRBJ1-1; V gene: TRBV27; clone size: -; D gene: -; CDR3 DNA: TGTGCCAGCAGTTTTGGCACTGAAGCTTTCTTT; CDR3 protein: CASSFGTEAFF
J gene: TRBJ1-1; V gene: TRBV11-2; clone size: -; D gene: -; CDR3 DNA: TGTGCCAGCAGCTTAGCCATATTAGGGGACACTGAAGCTTTCTTT; CDR3 protein: CASSLAILGDTEAFF
J gene: TRBJ2-7; V gene: TRBV6-1; clone size: -; D gene: TRBD2; CDR3 DNA: TGTGCCAGCAGCGACATAGCGGGGACCTCCTACGAGCAGTACTTC; CDR3 protein: CASSDIAGTSYEQYF
J gene: TRBJ2-1; V gene: TRBV15; clone size: -; D gene: -; CDR3 DNA: TGTGCCACCAGCCGGGGGTTTGGGGAGCAGTTCTTC; CDR3 protein: CATSRGFGEQFF
J gene: TRBJ2-1; V gene: TRBV19; clone size: -; D gene: TRBD2; CDR3 DNA: TGTGCCAGTAGTATGTCCCGGCTAGCGGGGTACAATGAGCAGTTCTTC; CDR3 protein: CASSMSRLAGYNEQFF
J gene: TRBJ1-2; V gene: TRBV9; clone size: -; D gene: -; CDR3 DNA: TGTGCCAGCAGCGCTGGGGCGGAATATGGTGGCTACACCTTC; CDR3 protein: CASSAGAEYGGYTF
J gene: TRBJ2-7; V gene: TRBV9; clone size: -; D gene: -; CDR3 DNA: TGTGCCAGCAGTGGAGACACCTACGAGCAGTACTTC; CDR3 protein: CASSGDTYEQYF
J gene: TRBJ1-2; V gene: TRBV27; clone size: -; D gene: -; CDR3 DNA: TGTGCCAGCAGTTTATCGTCGGGGAACTATGGCTACACCTTC; CDR3 protein: CASSLSSGNYGYTF
J gene: TRBJ2-7; V gene: TRBV30; clone size: -; D gene: -; CDR3 DNA: TGTGCCTGGAGTGTATACATGGACGAGCAGTACTTC; CDR3 protein: CAWSVYMDEQYF
J gene: TRBJ2-5; V gene: TRBV30; clone size: once; D gene: -; CDR3 DNA: TGTGCCTGGAGTGTGACTAGTGAAGAGACCCAGTACTTC; CDR3 protein: CAWSVTSEETQYF
J gene: TRBJ1-5; V gene: TRBV7-9; clone size: -; D gene: -; CDR3 DNA: TGTGCCAGCAGTGAGGGGTACAATCAGCCCCAGCATTTT; CDR3 protein: CASSEGYNQPQHF
J gene: TRBJ1-1; V gene: TRBV7-9; clone size: -; D gene: -; CDR3 DNA: TGTGCCAGCAGCTTAGCATCGGGCATGAACACTGAAGCTTTCTTT; CDR3 protein: CASSLASGMNTEAFF
J gene: TRBJ2-2; V gene: TRBV5-5; clone size: -; D gene: -; CDR3 DNA: TGTGCCAGCAGCTTAGGGTACTCGGTTACGAACACCGGGGAGCTGTTTTTT; CDR3 protein: CASSLGYSVTNTGELFF
J gene: TRBJ2-5; V gene: TRBV7-8; clone size: -; D gene: -; CDR3 DNA: TGTGCCAGCAGCTTAGACCCCCGGACCCAGTACTTC; CDR3 protein: CASSLDPRTQYF
J gene: TRBJ1-1; V gene: TRBV7-8; clone size: -; D gene: -; CDR3 DNA: TGTGCCAGCAGCTTAGACGGCGGGAACACTGAAGCTTTCTTT; CDR3 protein: CASSLDGGNTEAFF
J gene: TRBJ1-2; V gene: TRBV19; clone size: -; D gene: TRBD1; CDR3 DNA: TGTGCCAGTAGTATATTAGCCCCTCAGGGGGCCTGGTATGGCTACACCTTC; CDR3 protein: CASSILAPQGAWYGYTF
J gene: TRBJ2-3; V gene: TRBV5-4; clone size: -; D gene: -; CDR3 DNA: TGTGCCAGCAGCCCCCTTGGGGGGAGGAAGACAGATACGCAGTATTTT; CDR3 protein: CASSPLGGRKTDTQYF
J gene: TRBJ1-1; V gene: TRBV25-1; clone size: -; D gene: -; CDR3 DNA: TGTGCCAGCAGTGCGGGAAGGGCCCCTGAAGCTTTCTTT; CDR3 protein: CASSAGRAPEAFF
J gene: TRBJ2-3; V gene: TRBV7-9; clone size: -; D gene: -; CDR3 DNA: TGTGCCAGCAGCCACCCCCGTCTGGGGCGAACTAGCACAGATACGCAGTATTTT; CDR3 protein: CASSHPRLGRTSTDTQYF
J gene: TRBJ2-5; V gene: TRBV7-9; clone size: once; D gene: -; CDR3 DNA: TGTGCCAGCACCCTTGGGACTTCCTCCGCAGAGACCCAGTACTTC; CDR3 protein: CASTLGTSSAETQYF
J gene: TRBJ2-2; V gene: TRBV19; clone size: -; D gene: -; CDR3 DNA: TGTGCCAGTAGTATTGAGGGGTTAAACACCGGGGAGCTGTTTTTT; CDR3 protein: CASSIEGLNTGELFF
J gene: TRBJ1-1; V gene: TRBV11-2; clone size: -; D gene: TRBD1; CDR3 DNA: TGTGCCAGCAGGCCAAGGGTCCAGGGGGACACTGAAGCTTTCTTT; CDR3 protein: CASRPRVQGDTEAFF
J gene: TRBJ1-5; V gene: TRBV6-5; clone size: -; D gene: -; CDR3 DNA: TGTGCCAGCAGCGACAGTAGGTCGCAACAGCCCCAGCATTTT; CDR3 protein: CASSDSRSQQPQHF
J gene: TRBJ1-1; V gene: TRBV9; clone size: few; D gene: -; CDR3 DNA: TGTGCCAGCAGCGCCCCAACAAGTTTCGGCGACATGAACACTGAAGCTTTCTTT; CDR3 protein: CASSAPTSFGDMNTEAFF
J gene: TRBJ2-2; V gene: TRBV4-1; clone size: -; D gene: TRBD2; CDR3 DNA: TGCGCCAGCACCAAACTAGCGGGGGAGGCCCCAACCGGGGAGCTGTTTTTT; CDR3 protein: CASTKLAGEAPTGELFF
J gene: TRBJ2-3; V gene: TRBV10-1; clone size: -; D gene: -; CDR3 DNA: TGCGCCAGCAGCGACAGCCCAGGGCTTGCGCAGTATTTT; CDR3 protein: CASSDSPGLAQYF
J gene: TRBJ1-3; V gene: TRBV27; clone size: -; D gene: -; CDR3 DNA: TGTGCCAGCAGTGCAGGGAGTTCTGGAAACACCATATATTTT; CDR3 protein: CASSAGSSGNTIYF